Listed here are 15 T cell receptor beta chains from one sample, sequenced in a study of cytomegalovirus exposure and HLA in healthy donors. Repertoires were generated with immunoSEQ multiplex PCR, while TCRdb's copy carries only in-frame clones and drops some. The sample shows hundreds of thousands of clones, 80% to 90% of them seen only once. Source material: PBMCs. These receptors were collected from a woman aged 18 to 35 in good health and CMV-seropositive.

This sequence joins TRBV4-1 and TRBJ2-2, with D perhaps matching TRBD2 (5 bases). Trimming left V 4 bases short and J 3 bases short, with 18 bases between. The CDR3 runs 17 residues. Germline V gene sequence: CDR1 MGHRA, CDR2 YSYEKL. The CDR3: CASSRSEGSRHTGELFF. The CDR3 coding sequence is TGCGCCAGCAGCCGATCGGAAGGGAGCCGTCACACCGGGGAGCTGTTTTTT.

This clone has a handful of counts. The V gene is TRBV4-1, the J gene TRBJ1-3; D gene ambiguous. Looked up from germline, CDR1 is MGHRA and CDR2 is YSYEKL. The CDR3 has 13 amino acids. V was trimmed by 4 bases and J by 2 bases, leaving 6 bases between them. The CDR3 reads CASSLNAGNTIYF. Written as DNA, the CDR3 is TGCGCCAGCAGCCTAAATGCTGGAAACACCATATATTTT.

This clone was seen just once. Written as DNA, the CDR3 is TGTGCCAGCAGCCCAGACTTCAATGAGCAGTTCTTC. This codes for CASSPDFNEQFF. The gene calls are TRBV28 and TRBJ2-1; no firm D call. The CDR3 contains 12 residues. Trimming stripped 6 bases from V and 6 bases from J, with 9 bases between. Germline CDR1 is MDHEN and CDR2 is SYDVKM.

The chain carries TRBV10-3 and TRBJ2-1, with 8 nucleotides matching TRBD2. Trimming took 2 bases from V and 5 from J; bases not matched to a gene: 8. The CDR3 contains 16 residues. From germline, CDR1 is ENHRY and CDR2 SYGVKD. The DNA of the CDR3 is TGTGCCATCAGTGAGAGACCAGCGGGAGCGGACAATGAGCAGTTCTTC. Protein sequence: CAISERPAGADNEQFF.

The V call is TRBV27, the J call TRBJ1-1; 10 nucleotides agree with TRBD1. V lost 1 base and J lost 5; bases outside the gene matches: 7. The CDR3 spans 16 residues. In germline, CDR1 is MNHEY, CDR2 SMNVEV (reference sequence). The CDR3 sequence: CASSLFAGTGVTEAFF. In nucleotides, the CDR3 is TGTGCCAGCAGTTTATTCGCCGGGACAGGGGTAACTGAAGCTTTCTTT.

The V gene is TRBV7-3, the J gene TRBJ2-1, with D perhaps TRBD1 (6 bases). V lost 0 bases to trimming and J lost 2 bases, with 11 bases between them. CDR1 is SGHTA, CDR2 FQGTGA, per germline. This CDR3 has 16 amino acids. The CDR3 region is CASSLTSDRPYNEQFF. In DNA, the CDR3 is TGTGCCAGCAGCTTAACTAGTGACAGGCCCTACAATGAGCAGTTCTTC.

This rearrangement joins TRBV11-3 to TRBJ2-3; 10 bases map to TRBD1. The CDR3 spans 15 residues. V dropped 5 bases and J dropped 5; count of bases not matched to a gene: 7. Per germline, CDR1 SGHNT and CDR2 YENEEA. The CDR3 spells CASSPGTGEEDTQYF. CDR3 nucleotides: TGTGCCAGCAGCCCCGGGACAGGGGAAGAAGATACGCAGTATTTT.

The genes are TRBV30 and TRBJ2-7; D uncertain. V lost 4 bases and J lost 3, with 10 bases in between. There are 12 residues in the CDR3. Germline V lookup: CDR1 GTSNPN, CDR2 SVGIG (reference sequence). In nucleotides, the CDR3 is TGTGCCTGGACCTCGTATATCTACGAGCAGTACTTC. It yields the protein CAWTSYIYEQYF.

V is TRBV13 and J is TRBJ2-3; D gene unclear. This CDR3 is 12 amino acids long. V gave up 5 bases and J gave up 3 bases, with 6 bases separating them. From germline, CDR1 is PRHDT and CDR2 FYEKMQ (reference sequence). Here the CDR3 reads CASSRLTDTQYF. CDR3 bases: TGTGCCAGCAGCCGTCTTACAGATACGCAGTATTTT.

The genes are TRBV10-1 and TRBJ2-2; D unresolved. The length of the CDR3 is 13 residues. In germline, CDR1 is WNHNN, CDR2 SYGVQD (reference sequence). Trimming shortened V by 3 bases and J by 5 bases, and 7 bases separated the two germline ends. The CDR3 is CASSDRSTGELFF. Written as DNA, the CDR3 is TGCGCCAGCAGTGACCGCAGTACCGGGGAGCTGTTTTTT.

The chain is built from TRBV11-2 and TRBJ1-2; 9 nucleotides align to TRBD1. The CDR3 sequence is 16 residues long. With V trimmed by 5 bases and J by 4 bases, 11 bases remained unmatched. Germline CDR1 SGHAT, CDR2 FQNNGV. Written as DNA, the CDR3 is TGTGCCAGCAGCCGAAGTGCGGGACAGGGTGCCTATGGCTACACCTTC. Its translation is CASSRSAGQGAYGYTF.

The chain carries TRBV9 and TRBJ2-1; 9 bases are shared with TRBD2. The CDR3 covers 17 residues. V shed 3 bases, J shed 5 bases, and the junction held 12 bases outside the gene matches. Germline values: CDR1 SGDLS, CDR2 YYNGEE. CDR3 protein: CASSANTGTSLHNEQFF. The CDR3 DNA is TGTGCCAGCAGCGCAAACACCGGGACTAGCCTCCACAATGAGCAGTTCTTC.

V is TRBV5-4 and J is TRBJ2-3; TRBD2 matches at 7 bases. V was clipped by 7 bases and J by 0 bases; unmatched bases: 8. This CDR3 region has 15 residues. From germline, CDR1 is SGHNT and CDR2 YYREEE (reference sequence). The CDR3 region is CASGRGGPSTDTQYF. The CDR3 nucleotides read TGTGCCAGCGGTAGGGGAGGGCCCAGCACAGATACGCAGTATTTT. Complete variable domain (other parts from reference TRBV5-4 and TRBJ2-3): ETGVTQSPTHLIKTRGQQVTLRCSSQSGHNTVSWYQQALGQGPQFIFQYYREEENGRGNFPPRFSGLQFPNYSSELNVNALELDDSALYLCASGRGGPSTDTQYFGPGTRLTVL.

The genes are TRBV5-1 and TRBJ1-3, with D uncertain. The germline V gene has CDR1 SGHRS and CDR2 YFSETQ. The CDR3 has 14 amino acids. With 2 bases removed from V and 0 bases from J, the gap between germline ends came to 6 bases. The CDR3 loop is CASSFFSSGNTIYF. CDR3 DNA: TGCGCCAGCAGCTTTTTCAGCTCTGGAAACACCATATATTTT.

This chain links TRBV6-5 with TRBJ2-1; 12 bases are a match to TRBD2. V shed 4 bases, J shed 1 base, and the junction held 2 bases outside the gene matches. This CDR3 has 16 residues. CDR1 and CDR2 (germline): MNHEY, SVGAGI. The CDR3 nucleotides read TGTGCCAGCAGTTTGCTAGCGGGAGGGTCCTACAATGAGCAGTTCTTC. Encoded protein: CASSLLAGGSYNEQFF.